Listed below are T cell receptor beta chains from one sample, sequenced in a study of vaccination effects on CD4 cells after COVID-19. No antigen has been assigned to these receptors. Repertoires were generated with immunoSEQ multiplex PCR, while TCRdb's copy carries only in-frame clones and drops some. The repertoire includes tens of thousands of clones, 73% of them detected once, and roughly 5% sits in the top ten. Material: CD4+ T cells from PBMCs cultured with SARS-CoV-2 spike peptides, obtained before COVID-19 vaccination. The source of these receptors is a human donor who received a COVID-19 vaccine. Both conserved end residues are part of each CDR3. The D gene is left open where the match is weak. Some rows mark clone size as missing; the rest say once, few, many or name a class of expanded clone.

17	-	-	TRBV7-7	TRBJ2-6	TGTGCCAGCAGCCCCCCCCCAGGCGTAAGAAGGGCCAACGTCCTGACTTTC	CASSPPPGVRRANVLTF
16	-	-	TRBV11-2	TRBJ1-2	TGTGCCAGCAGCTTACGCAGGGCCAACCCTGGGTATGGCTACACCTTC	CASSLRRANPGYGYTF
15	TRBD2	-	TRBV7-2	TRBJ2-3	TGTGCCACAGCCTATACTAGCGGGAGAGGAGATACGCAGTATTTT	CATAYTSGRGDTQYF
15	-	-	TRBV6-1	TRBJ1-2	TGTGCCAGCAGTGAAGCGAGGGTCCGGATTTATGGCTACACCTTC	CASSEARVRIYGYTF
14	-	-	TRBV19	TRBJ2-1	TGTGCCAGTAAAAGTATAACTTCCAACAATGAGCAGTTCTTC	CASKSITSNNEQFF
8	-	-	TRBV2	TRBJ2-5	TGTGCCAGCAGCCCCGAGTACTTC	CASSPEYF
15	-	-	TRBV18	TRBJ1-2	TGTGCCAGCTCGCTAAACCGTAAGGAGGGAGGTGGCTACACCTTC	CASSLNRKEGGGYTF
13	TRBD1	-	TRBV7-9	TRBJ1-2	TGTGCCAGCAGCTCCGACAGGGGGCGCGGGGGCACCTTC	CASSSDRGRGGTF
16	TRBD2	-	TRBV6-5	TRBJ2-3	TGTGCCAGCAGTTACACAGGGACTAGCCACACAGATACGCAGTATTTT	CASSYTGTSHTDTQYF
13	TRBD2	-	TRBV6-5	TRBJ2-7	TGTGCCAGCAGCCTAGCGGAGAACTACGAGCAGTACTTC	CASSLAENYEQYF
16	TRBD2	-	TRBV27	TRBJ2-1	TGTGCCAGCAGTACTAGCGGGAAGTTGTTGGTGAATGAGCAGTTCTTC	CASSTSGKLLVNEQFF
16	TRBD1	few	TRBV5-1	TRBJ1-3	TGCGCCAGCAGCCCCGGACAGGGCTACTCTGGAAACACCATATATTTT	CASSPGQGYSGNTIYF
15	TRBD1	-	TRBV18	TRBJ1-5	TGTGCCAGCTCGGCCGACAGGGGCAGAAATCAGCCCCAGCATTTT	CASSADRGRNQPQHF
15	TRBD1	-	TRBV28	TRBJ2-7	TGTGCCAGCAGTTCATCCGGGACAGGGAGCTACGAGCAGTACTTC	CASSSSGTGSYEQYF
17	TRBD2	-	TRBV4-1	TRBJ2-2	TGCGCCAGCAGCCTTAATCGACAGCGGGGGGGCTCCGGGGAGCTGTTTTTT	CASSLNRQRGGSGELFF
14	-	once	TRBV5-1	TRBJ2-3	TGCGCCAGCACCCGGGGTTCGAGCACAGATACGCAGTATTTT	CASTRGSSTDTQYF
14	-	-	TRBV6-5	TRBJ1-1	TGTGCCAGCAGTCGACAGAGAGGGAACACTGAAGCTTTCTTT	CASSRQRGNTEAFF
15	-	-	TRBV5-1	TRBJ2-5	TGCGCCAGCAGTTTCCGATCGGACAGTCAAGAGACCCAGTACTTC	CASSFRSDSQETQYF
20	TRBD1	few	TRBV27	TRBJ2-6	TGTGCCAGCAGTTTATTTCCCCGCCACAGGGGTGAATACTCTGTAAACGTCCTGACTTTC	CASSLFPRHRGEYSVNVLTF
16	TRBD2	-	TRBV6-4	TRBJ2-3	TGTGCCAGCAGTGACTCGACTAGCGGGGGGGCAGATACGCAGTATTTT	CASSDSTSGGADTQYF
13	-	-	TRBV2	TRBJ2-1	TGTGCCAGCAGTGAAGAGGCAGGGAATGAGCAGTTCTTC	CASSEEAGNEQFF
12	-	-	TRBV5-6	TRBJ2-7	TGTGCCAGCAGTACACGATCCTACGAGCAGTACTTC	CASSTRSYEQYF
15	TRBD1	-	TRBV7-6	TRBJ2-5	TGTGCCAGCAGCCCGCTGCAGGGGGCATGGGAGACCCAGTACTTC	CASSPLQGAWETQYF
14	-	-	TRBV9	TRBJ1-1	TGTGCCAGCAGCGTAGCCGGGGGGAACACTGAAGCTTTCTTT	CASSVAGGNTEAFF
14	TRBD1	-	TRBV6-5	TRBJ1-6	TGTGCCAGCAGTCTGGACAGGGGTGGCTCACCCCTCCACTTT	CASSLDRGGSPLHF
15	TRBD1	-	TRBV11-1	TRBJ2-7	TGTGCCAGCAGCTCAGGGGACAGGGGGCGCTACGAGCAGTACTTC	CASSSGDRGRYEQYF
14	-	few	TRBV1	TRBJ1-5	TGCACCAGCAGCCAAGATCTAAGGGGACAGCCCCAGCATTTT	CTSSQDLRGQPQHF
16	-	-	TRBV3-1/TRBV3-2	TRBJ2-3	TGTGCCAGCAGCCGGGGTCTAGGGGGACGCACAGATACGCAGTATTTT	CASSRGLGGRTDTQYF
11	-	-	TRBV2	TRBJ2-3	TGTGCCACCGCCGAGGAGGGTACGCAGTATTTT	CATAEEGTQYF
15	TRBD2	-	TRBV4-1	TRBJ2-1	TGCGCCAGCAGCCAAATGGGTGGGGGGGTTAATGAGCAGTTCTTC	CASSQMGGGVNEQFF
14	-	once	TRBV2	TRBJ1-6	TGTGCCAGCATCCGCGGAGGGCAATGGTCACCCCTCCACTTT	CASIRGGQWSPLHF
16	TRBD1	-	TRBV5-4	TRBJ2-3	TGTGCCAGCAGCCCTCAGACAGGGGTTGGCACAGATACGCAGTATTTT	CASSPQTGVGTDTQYF
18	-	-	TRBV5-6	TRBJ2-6	TGTGCCAGCAGCCCCCCGCAGGCCAAATTCGAGGGGGCCAACGTCCTGACTTTC	CASSPPQAKFEGANVLTF
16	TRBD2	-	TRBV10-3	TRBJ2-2	TGTGCCATCAACCCCGGGACTAGCCTGAACACCGGGGAGCTGTTTTTT	CAINPGTSLNTGELFF
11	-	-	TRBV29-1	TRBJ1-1	TGCAGCGCTAAAGAGGGAACTGAAGCTTTCTTT	CSAKEGTEAFF
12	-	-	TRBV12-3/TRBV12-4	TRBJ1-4	TGTGCCAGTTCAGGGTCAGGGGAAAAACTGTTTTTT	CASSGSGEKLFF
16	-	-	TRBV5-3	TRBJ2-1	TGTGCCAGAAGCTTGGTGGAGAGAGTGCCCTACAATGAGCAGTTCTTC	CARSLVERVPYNEQFF
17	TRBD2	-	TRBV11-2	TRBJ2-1	TGTGCCAGCAGCTTATTGTGGGGGCCTAGCGGGAGTAGTGAGCAGTTCTTC	CASSLLWGPSGSSEQFF
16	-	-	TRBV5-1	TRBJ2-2	TGCGCCAGCAGCTTGGGCCAAGGAGGAGGTGACGGGGAGCTGTTTTTT	CASSLGQGGGDGELFF
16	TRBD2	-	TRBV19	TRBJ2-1	TGTGCCAGTAGTATCACTAGCGGGACCCCTAGGAATGAGCAGTTCTTC	CASSITSGTPRNEQFF
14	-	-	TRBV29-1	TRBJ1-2	TGCAGCGTTGAATCCTTCCCTGTCGTGAGAGGCTACACCTTC	CSVESFPVVRGYTF
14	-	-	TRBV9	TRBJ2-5	TGTGCCAGCAGCGTAGGAACCCTTAGGGAGACCCAGTACTTC	CASSVGTLRETQYF
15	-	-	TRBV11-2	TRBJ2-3	TGTGCCAGCAGCTTAGAGGCCGGATACACAGATACGCAGTATTTT	CASSLEAGYTDTQYF
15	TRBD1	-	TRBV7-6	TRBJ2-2	TGTGCCAGCAGCTCCCGGGACAGGGGGCCCGGGGAGCTGTTTTTT	CASSSRDRGPGELFF
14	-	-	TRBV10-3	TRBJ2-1	TGTGCCATCAGCTTGGGGGGTATGATAAATGAGCAGTTCTTC	CAISLGGMINEQFF
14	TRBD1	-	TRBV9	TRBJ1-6	TGTGCCAGCAGCCCACAGGGGGCTAATTCACCCCTCCACTTT	CASSPQGANSPLHF
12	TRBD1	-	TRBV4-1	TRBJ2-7	TGCGCCAGCAGCCATACAGGGGGCGAGCAGTACTTC	CASSHTGGEQYF
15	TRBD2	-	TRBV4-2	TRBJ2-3	TGTGCCAGCAGCCAGGGACTAGCGGGAGGGGATACGCAGTATTTT	CASSQGLAGGDTQYF
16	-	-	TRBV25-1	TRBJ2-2	TGTGCCAGCAGTCCTCGCATAGGTACGGACACCGGGGAGCTGTTTTTT	CASSPRIGTDTGELFF
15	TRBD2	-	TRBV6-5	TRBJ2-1	TGTGCCAGCAGAGGAGCTAGCGGGGGGGCATTTGAGCAGTTCTTC	CASRGASGGAFEQFF
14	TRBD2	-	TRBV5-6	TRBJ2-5	TGTGCCAGCAGCATAGCGGGGCCCCAAGAGACCCAGTACTTC	CASSIAGPQETQYF
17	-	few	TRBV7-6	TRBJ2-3	TGTGCCAGCAGCTTATTCCGGGAGCGACTACGGGAAGATACGCAGTATTTT	CASSLFRERLREDTQYF
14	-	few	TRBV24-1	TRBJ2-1	TGTGCCACCAGTGATTTGGGGGGGCTGAATGAGCAGTTCTTC	CATSDLGGLNEQFF
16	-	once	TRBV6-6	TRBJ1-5	TGTGCCAGCAACGTCAAACCCGGATTTAGCAATCAGCCCCAGCATTTT	CASNVKPGFSNQPQHF
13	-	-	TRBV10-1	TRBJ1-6	TGCGCCAGCAATACCAACAGGGATTCACCCCTCCACTTT	CASNTNRDSPLHF